Listed here are 30 T cell receptor beta chains from one sample, sequenced in a study of early T cells in non-severe SARS-CoV-2 infection. In TCRdb, the 5' RACE reads were re-called with MiXCR into one record per CDR3 protein. The sample carries just under 85,000 distinct CDR3 sequences, about 9.4% recorded once. This sample comprised whole blood, obtained at baseline. The receptors were gathered from an adult who was a healthcare worker with PCR-confirmed SARS-CoV-2 infection or an uninfected control (not recorded which).

In this sample, this clonotype turned up many times. The genes are TRBV4-1 and TRBJ2-5; the D is unclear. This CDR3 is 15 amino acids long. V shed 1 base and J shed 4 bases, with 13 bases lying between them. CDR1 is MGHRA and CDR2 is YSYEKL in the germline V gene. The CDR3 loop is CASSQALVGGETQYF. The CDR3 nucleotides read TGCGCCAGCAGCCAAGCCCTAGTAGGTGGAGAGACCCAGTACTTC.

The sample holds a few counts of this clonotype. The CDR3 coding sequence is TGCAGTGCCCACGTCCGTGGACGGGGGGGAACCAACATTCAGTACTTC. Amino acid sequence: CSAHVRGRGGTNIQYF. The V gene is TRBV20-1, the J gene TRBJ2-4, with TRBD2 identical over 8 bases. This CDR3 comprises 16 residues. Germline CDR1 DFQATT, CDR2 SNEGSKA (reference sequence). The trim removed 6 bases at V and 7 bases at J, leaving 17 bases unmatched.

CDR3 coding DNA: TGTGCCAGCAGCTTAGTAGACCTAGCGGGAGGCAATGAGCAGTTCTTC. This codes for CASSLVDLAGGNEQFF. The chain carries TRBV7-9 and TRBJ2-1; TRBD2 matches 11 bases. The V gene's germline CDR1 is SEHNR and CDR2 FQNEAQ (reference sequence). This CDR3 region has 16 residues. With 1 base clipped from V and 6 bases from J, the junction kept 5 bases outside the gene matches.

This clonotype has more than one count but fewer than ten. The rearrangement links TRBV10-1 to TRBJ1-1, with D possibly being TRBD1 (5 bases). Germline V gene sequence: CDR1 WNHNN, CDR2 SYGVQD (reference sequence). With 5 bases removed from V and 1 base from J, the gap between germline ends came to 17 bases. This CDR3 region has 16 residues. For the CDR3, the DNA is TGCGCCAGCAGTACCGCACGGGGGACTAAGAACACTGAAGCTTTCTTT. Residues: CASSTARGTKNTEAFF.

The chain has TRBV20-1 and TRBJ1-5; D unclear. Trimming removed 4 bases at V and 6 bases at J, with 22 bases between. Germline CDR1 DFQATT, CDR2 SNEGSKA (reference sequence). There are 16 residues in the CDR3. CDR3 DNA sequence: TGCAGTGCTACGGAGGACTTTTTGGGTGGATCTCAGCCCCAGCATTTT. The encoded protein is CSATEDFLGGSQPQHF.

CDR3 in amino acids: CASSFEAPLETQYF. The CDR3 nucleotides are TGCGCCAGCAGCTTTGAGGCCCCCCTCGAGACCCAGTACTTC. The V and J genes are TRBV5-1 and TRBJ2-5, with unresolved D. Germline lookup yields CDR1 SGHRS and CDR2 YFSETQ. Trimming took off 2 bases at V and 5 bases at J, with 13 bases between the two ends. This CDR3 spans 14 amino acids.

V is TRBV10-3 and J is TRBJ2-1; TRBD2 matches 11 bases. The junction had 2 bases not matched to a gene; V was cut back by 4 bases and J by 3 bases. The CDR3 length is 15 residues. Germline CDR1 is ENHRY and CDR2 is SYGVKD. The CDR3 is CAISGTSGSYNEQFF. CDR3 nucleotide sequence: TGTGCCATCAGTGGAACTAGCGGGAGCTACAATGAGCAGTTCTTC.

Ten or more counts support this clonotype. The J gene is TRBJ1-1, the V gene TRBV7-9; TRBD1 might be the D (5 bases). This CDR3 spans 14 amino acids. The germline V and J ends were trimmed by 6 bases and 1 base, with 12 bases remaining between them. Germline V lookup: CDR1 SEHNR, CDR2 FQNEAQ (reference sequence). CDR3 sequence: CASRNPGTNTEAFF. CDR3 coding DNA: TGTGCCAGCAGAAACCCAGGGACGAACACTGAAGCTTTCTTT. The complete variable domain, with remaining parts taken from reference TRBV7-9 and TRBJ1-1, reads DTGVSQNPRHKITKRGQNVTFRCDPISEHNRLYWYRQTLGQGPEFLTYFQNEAQLEKSRLLSDRFSAERPKGSFSTLEIQRTEQGDSAMYLCASRNPGTNTEAFFGQGTRLTVV.

A few counts support this clonotype. CDR3 coding DNA: TGCAGTGCTAGAGTGGGGCGTAAAAAGACAGGCCTTTATGAGTATTTT. It yields the protein CSARVGRKKTGLYEYF. This chain links TRBV20-1 with TRBJ2-3, with D possibly being TRBD1 (6 bases). Germline assignment: CDR1 DFQATT and CDR2 SNEGSKA (reference sequence). CDR3 length: 16 residues. Deletions cut 1 base from V and 13 bases from J, with 27 bases between.

This rearrangement joins TRBV12-3 or TRBV12-4 to TRBJ1-2; D not resolved. The CDR3 sequence is 13 residues long. V was cut by 7 bases and J by 5 bases, with 14 bases left in between. CDR3 sequence (DNA): TGTGCCAGCATCCCCTCGAAAGGTTATGGCTACACCTTC. This sequence encodes CASIPSKGYGYTF.

This clonotype came up a few times. The chain couples TRBV7-8 to TRBJ2-7; perhaps D is TRBD1 or TRBD2 (5 bases each). Germline V gene data show CDR1 as SGHVS and CDR2 as FQNEAQ. Trimming shortened V by 4 bases and J by 0 bases, and 10 bases separated the two germline ends. CDR3 length: 14 residues. This CDR3 reads CASSSGTDSYEQYF. CDR3 nucleotides: TGTGCCAGCAGCTCCGGGACCGACTCCTACGAGCAGTACTTC.

V gene TRBV20-1 combines with J gene TRBJ2-5, with 8 bases identical to TRBD1. Trimming took 6 bases from V and 4 from J; bases not matched to a gene: 13. The CDR3 runs to 15 residues. CDR1 and CDR2 from the germline V gene are DFQATT and SNEGSKA (reference sequence). The CDR3 is CSAGQDTMFLETQYF. As DNA, the CDR3 is TGCAGTGCGGGACAGGACACCATGTTTTTAGAGACCCAGTACTTC.

This clonotype came up a few times. The V gene is TRBV20-1, the J gene TRBJ2-1; D remains ambiguous. The V end was cut by 5 bases, the J end by 7 bases, with 9 bases between. Germline V lookup: CDR1 DFQATT, CDR2 SNEGSKA (reference sequence). The CDR3 spans 11 residues. In nucleotides, the CDR3 is TGCAGTGCTGACTTCCTTAATGAGCAGTTCTTC. It specifies CSADFLNEQFF.

The table lists this clonotype with a few counts. The rearrangement links TRBV5-6 to TRBJ2-7, with D hard to call. CDR1 and CDR2 from the germline V gene are SGHDT and YYEEEE. The CDR3 extends over 14 amino acids. V lost 0 bases to trimming and J lost 4 bases, with 11 bases between them. CDR3 protein: CASSLGQTTYEQYF. CDR3 DNA: TGTGCCAGCAGCTTGGGTCAGACAACTTACGAGCAGTACTTC.

This clonotype was found a few times. The chain joins TRBV28 to TRBJ1-3; the D is unclear. Looked up from germline, CDR1 is MDHEN and CDR2 is SYDVKM. The CDR3 spans 13 residues. V shed 6 bases and J shed 5 bases, with 11 bases lying between them. The CDR3 loop reads CASSLPVRNTIYF. In nucleotides, the CDR3 is TGTGCCAGCAGCCTTCCCGTTCGAAACACCATATATTTT. Using reference TRBV28 and TRBJ1-3 for the parts outside the CDR3, the full variable domain is DVKVTQSSRYLVKRTGEKVFLECVQDMDHENMFWYRQDPGLGLRLIYFSYDVKMKEKGDIPEGYSVSREKKERFSLILESASTNQTSMYLCASSLPVRNTIYFGEGSWLTVV.

V and J are TRBV14 and TRBJ2-7; D remains ambiguous. The germline CDR1 and CDR2 sequences are SGHDN and FVKESK. Trimming left V 4 bases short and J 4 bases short, with 11 bases between. The CDR3 has 13 residues. The DNA of the CDR3 is TGTGCCAGCAGCCGGGCTCAAAAGTACGAGCAGTACTTC. This sequence encodes CASSRAQKYEQYF.

This clonotype was counted many times. This sequence joins TRBV25-1 and TRBJ1-5; TRBD1 agrees at 7 bases. There are 15 residues in the CDR3. J gave up 3 bases and V 4 bases, and 6 bases lay outside the gene matches. CDR1 MGHDK and CDR2 SYGVNS come from the germline V gene. The CDR3 bases are TGTGCCAGCAGTGCCAAAGGACAGGACAATCAGCCCCAGCATTTT. It specifies CASSAKGQDNQPQHF. Using reference TRBV25-1 and TRBJ1-5 for the parts outside the CDR3, the full variable domain is EADIYQTPRYLVIGTGKKITLECSQTMGHDKMYWYQQDPGMELHLIHYSYGVNSTEKGDLSSESTVSRIRTEHFPLTLESARPSHTSQYLCASSAKGQDNQPQHFGDGTRLSIL.

This chain joins TRBV11-3 and TRBJ2-1; TRBD1 matches 9 bases. From germline, CDR1 is SGHNT and CDR2 YENEEA. There are 15 residues in the CDR3. Losses at the gene ends were 1 base for V and 9 bases for J; bases not matched to a gene: 7. The CDR3 bases are TGTGCCAGCAGCTTAGGCGGACAGGGGAGGATTGAGCAGTTCTTC. Its translation: CASSLGGQGRIEQFF.

The V gene is TRBV2, the J gene TRBJ2-1, with 7 bases that match TRBD2. CDR3 length equals 14 residues. V lost 7 bases, J lost 4 bases, and 7 bases stayed unmatched. Germline V gene data show CDR1 as SNHLY and CDR2 as FYNNEI. CDR3: CASIGSGTYNEQFF. The CDR3, as DNA: TGTGCCAGCATTGGAAGCGGGACTTACAATGAGCAGTTCTTC. Variable domain in full (rest from reference TRBV2 and TRBJ2-1): EPEVTQTPSHQVTQMGQEVILRCVPISNHLYFYWYRQILGQKVEFLVSFYNNEISEKSEIFDDQFSVERPDGSNFTLKIRSTKLEDSAMYFCASIGSGTYNEQFFGPGTRLTVL.

The chain couples TRBV11-2 to TRBJ2-1, with D possibly matching TRBD2 (6 bases). The ends were cut back, 2 bases at V and 1 base at J, with 12 bases in the middle. The CDR3 has 16 residues. Per the germline V gene, CDR1 is SGHAT and CDR2 is FQNNGV. The CDR3 coding sequence is TGTGCCAGCAGCTTACTCAGCGGGTCATCCTACAATGAGCAGTTCTTC. Amino acids: CASSLLSGSSYNEQFF. Full variable domain (remainder filled in from reference TRBV11-2 and TRBJ2-1): EAGVAQSPRYKIIEKRQSVAFWCNPISGHATLYWYQQILGQGPKLLIQFQNNGVVDDSQLPKDRFSAERLKGVDSTLKIQPAKLEDSAVYLCASSLLSGSSYNEQFFGPGTRLTVL.

The V call is TRBV20-1, the J call TRBJ1-2, with 10 bases lining up with TRBD1. This CDR3 spans 15 amino acids. CDR1 and CDR2 (germline): DFQATT, SNEGSKA (reference sequence). J was trimmed by 4 bases and V by 1 base; bases with no gene match: 6. This chain's CDR3 is CSARAGTGVLYGYTF. CDR3 coding DNA: TGCAGTGCTAGAGCTGGGACAGGGGTTCTCTATGGCTACACCTTC.

The chain links TRBV5-4 to TRBJ2-7; perhaps TRBD2 as D (5 bases). The ends were cut back, 2 bases at V and 1 base at J, with 7 bases in the middle. Germline V CDR1 and CDR2: SGHNT, YYREEE (reference sequence). CDR3 size: 13 residues. CDR3 loop: CASSFRGSYEQYF. The CDR3 coding sequence is TGTGCCAGCAGCTTCCGGGGTTCCTACGAGCAGTACTTC.

This clonotype was counted between two and nine times. The chain links TRBV7-2 to TRBJ2-7; TRBD2 aligns across 7 bases. Trimming took 4 bases from V and 5 from J; bases not matched to a gene: 2. Per germline, CDR1 SGHTA and CDR2 FQGNSA. CDR3 length: 12 amino acids. The CDR3 here is CASSSGLNEQYF. The DNA for the CDR3 is TGTGCCAGCAGCTCGGGACTAAACGAGCAGTACTTC.

The V gene is TRBV5-1, the J gene TRBJ2-1; maybe TRBD2 (6 bases). The V end was cut by 0 bases, the J end by 2 bases, with 12 bases between. The germline CDR1 and CDR2 sequences are SGHRS and YFSETQ. The CDR3 has 16 residues. DNA of the CDR3: TGCGCCAGCAGCTTGGGATGGCGGGAAGCCTACAATGAGCAGTTCTTC. This sequence encodes CASSLGWREAYNEQFF.

This clonotype was observed a handful of times. The chain recombines TRBV2 with TRBJ2-7, with TRBD2 identical over 8 bases. Germline V gives CDR1 SNHLY, CDR2 FYNNEI. CDR3 length: 15 residues. J gave up 3 bases and V 2 bases, and 6 bases lay outside the gene matches. This CDR3 is CASSERFGGGYEQYF. In DNA form, the CDR3 reads TGTGCCAGCAGTGAAAGGTTCGGGGGGGGCTACGAGCAGTACTTC. The variable domain in full, with the rest retrieved from reference TRBV2 and TRBJ2-7, is EPEVTQTPSHQVTQMGQEVILRCVPISNHLYFYWYRQILGQKVEFLVSFYNNEISEKSEIFDDQFSVERPDGSNFTLKIRSTKLEDSAMYFCASSERFGGGYEQYFGPGTRLTVT.

This chain joins TRBV20-1 and TRBJ2-4; D perhaps matches TRBD1 (5 bases). From germline, CDR1 is DFQATT and CDR2 SNEGSKA (reference sequence). This CDR3 region has 15 residues. Trimming stripped 0 bases from V and 2 bases from J, with 11 bases between. CDR3 amino acids: CSARDLLDTKNIQYF. CDR3 nucleotide sequence: TGCAGTGCTAGAGATCTGTTGGACACCAAAAACATTCAGTACTTC.

The V and J genes are TRBV7-3 and TRBJ1-5; D is undetermined. V was trimmed by 2 bases and J by 2 bases, leaving 4 bases between them. CDR3 length: 13 amino acids. Germline V gene data show CDR1 as SGHTA and CDR2 as FQGTGA. In DNA form, the CDR3 reads TGTGCCAGCAGCTTAGGGCGCAATCAGCCCCAGCATTTT. Translating gives CASSLGRNQPQHF.

The V and J genes are TRBV7-9 and TRBJ2-2, with 8 nucleotides matching TRBD2. The CDR3 length is 14 residues. The V gene end was trimmed by 5 bases and the J gene end by 10 bases; junction bases not matched to a gene: 9. The germline V gene has CDR1 SEHNR and CDR2 FQNEAQ (reference sequence). The CDR3 is CASSIGLAGEELFF. CDR3 nucleotides: TGTGCCAGCAGCATTGGACTAGCCGGGGAGGAGCTGTTTTTT.

This clonotype turned up a few times. CDR3 nucleotide sequence: TGTGCCAGAGGGCTCGGGAGCAATCAGCCCCAGCATTTT. This gives the protein CARGLGSNQPQHF. The chain links TRBV2 to TRBJ1-5; D is undetermined. CDR3 length: 13 amino acids. The V and J ends lost 9 bases and 1 base respectively, with 10 bases between them. The germline V gene has CDR1 SNHLY and CDR2 FYNNEI.

This clonotype came up a few times. The chain couples TRBV20-1 to TRBJ2-3, with 11 bases aligning to TRBD2. The CDR3 has 15 amino acids. Germline-derived CDR1 and CDR2 are DFQATT and SNEGSKA (reference sequence). The V segment lost 5 bases and the J segment 2 bases; nucleotides outside the gene matches: 6. CDR3 loop: CSASGTSGFTDTQYF. For the CDR3, the DNA is TGCAGTGCTTCCGGGACTAGCGGTTTCACAGATACGCAGTATTTT.